One T cell receptor beta chain is described in this entry. Original data processing: Researchers report that nucleated cell counts were estimated from reference gene primer amplification. Data came from immunoSEQ multiplex PCR; TCRdb stores just in-frame clones and leaves some out. V, J and clone size reflect that table, while D and trimming were determined from the DNA. The table includes some 90,000 clones, around three quarters detected once. These data are taken from a study of blood T cell repertoires in COVID-19. The overall study: Donors in the United States, Italy and Spain gave samples during acute or convalescent COVID-19. Sample material is recorded as cDNA or gDNA derived from T cells, B-cell-depleted T cells, or PBMCs.

The CDR3 is 13 residues long. V lost 0 bases and J 7 bases, leaving 7 bases between the germline ends. Germline-derived CDR1 and CDR2 are GTSNPN and SVGIG (reference sequence). This sequence was found in a woman between 70 and 85 years old with acute or convalescent COVID-19. Input material: peripheral blood. The chain combines TRBV30 with TRBJ1-6; possible D gene TRBD1, 6 bases. CDR3: CAWSVGQNSPLHF. DNA of the CDR3: TGTGCCTGGAGTGTGGGACAAAATTCACCCCTCCACTTT.